In this sample, the clone carrying this TCR beta chain turned up a few times. The data were obtained in a study of blood T cell repertoires in COVID-19. The CDR3 is 15 residues long. V lost 4 bases, J lost 5 bases, and 8 bases stayed unmatched. CDR1 and CDR2 from the germline V gene are KGHDR and SFDVKD. Per the original data handling: Estimates of nucleated cell counts were drawn from the amplification of reference gene primers. Sequenced by immunoSEQ multiplex PCR; TCRdb stores in-frame clones only, minus some. V and J calls and clone size are as listed in that table; D and trimming were resolved from the DNA. The sample lists 80,000 or so clones, about 85% seen once, with approximately 11% in the top ten.

The chain uses TRBV24-1 and TRBJ1-2; 8 bases agree with TRBD1. Sequenced: peripheral blood. This clonotype originated in a man in his 60s with COVID-19, enrolled during active disease. CDR3 loop: CATSDNGQGRYGYTF. CDR3 DNA: TGTGCCACCAGTGACAACGGACAGGGTAGATATGGCTACACCTTC.